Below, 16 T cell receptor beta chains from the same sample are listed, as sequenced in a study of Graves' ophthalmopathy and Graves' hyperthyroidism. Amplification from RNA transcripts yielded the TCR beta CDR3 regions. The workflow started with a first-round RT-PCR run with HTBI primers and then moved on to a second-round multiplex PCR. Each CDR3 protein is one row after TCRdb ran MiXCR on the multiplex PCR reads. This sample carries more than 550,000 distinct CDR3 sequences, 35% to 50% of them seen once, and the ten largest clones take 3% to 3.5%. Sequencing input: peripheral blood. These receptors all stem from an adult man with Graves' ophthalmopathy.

The CDR3 is CASSLPAGGAGELFF. CDR3 in DNA: TGCGCCAGCAGCTTGCCAGCGGGAGGGGCCGGGGAGCTGTTTTTT. The chain combines TRBV5-1 with TRBJ2-2, with TRBD2 matching over 10 bases. The CDR3 is 15 residues long. Unmatched junction bases numbered 3, after V lost 1 base and J lost 6 bases. Germline V gene data show CDR1 as SGHRS and CDR2 as YFSETQ. Looking up the rest from reference TRBV5-1 and TRBJ2-2 gives the full variable domain: KAGVTQTPRYLIKTRGQQVTLSCSPISGHRSVSWYQQTPGQGLQFLFEYFSETQRNKGNFPGRFSGRQFSNSRSEMNVSTLELGDSALYLCASSLPAGGAGELFFGEGSRLTVL.

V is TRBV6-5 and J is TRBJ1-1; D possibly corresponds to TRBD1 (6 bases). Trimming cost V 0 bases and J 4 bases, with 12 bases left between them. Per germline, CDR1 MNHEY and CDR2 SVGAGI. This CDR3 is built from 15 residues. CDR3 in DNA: TGTGCCAGCAGTTACTCGAGACAGGACCCCACTGAAGCTTTCTTT. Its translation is CASSYSRQDPTEAFF.

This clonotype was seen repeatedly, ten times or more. CDR3 in DNA: TGTGCCAGTAGTTGGGCCAACTATGGCTACACCTTC. Translation gives CASSWANYGYTF. This chain joins TRBV19 and TRBJ1-2; D is unresolved. V was shortened by 5 bases and J by 2 bases, with 6 bases between the two germline ends. CDR1 and CDR2 (germline): LNHDA, SQIVND (reference sequence). The CDR3 runs 12 residues.

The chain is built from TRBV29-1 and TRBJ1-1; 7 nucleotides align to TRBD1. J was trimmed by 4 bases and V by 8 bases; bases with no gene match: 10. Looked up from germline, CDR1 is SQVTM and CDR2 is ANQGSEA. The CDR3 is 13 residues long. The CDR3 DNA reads TGCAGCACCTTGACAGGGACGTTCACTGAAGCTTTCTTT. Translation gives CSTLTGTFTEAFF.

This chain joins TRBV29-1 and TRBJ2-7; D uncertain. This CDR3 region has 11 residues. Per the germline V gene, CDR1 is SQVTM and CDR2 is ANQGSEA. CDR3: CSFYGSVEQYF. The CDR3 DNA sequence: TGCAGTTTCTACGGGTCGGTCGAGCAGTACTTC.

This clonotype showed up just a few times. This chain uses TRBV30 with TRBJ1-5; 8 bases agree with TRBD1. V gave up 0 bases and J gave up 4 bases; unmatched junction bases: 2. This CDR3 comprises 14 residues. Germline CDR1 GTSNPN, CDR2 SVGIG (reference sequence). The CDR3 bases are TGTGCCTGGAGTGTAGACAGGGGAAATCAGCCCCAGCATTTT. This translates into CAWSVDRGNQPQHF.

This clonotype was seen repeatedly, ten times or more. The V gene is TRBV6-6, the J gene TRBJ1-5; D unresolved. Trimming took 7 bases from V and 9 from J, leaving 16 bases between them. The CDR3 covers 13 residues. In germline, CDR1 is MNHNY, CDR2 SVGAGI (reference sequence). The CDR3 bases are TGTGCCAGCACCGCGACGGGGTCATCGCCCCAGCATTTT. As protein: CASTATGSSPQHF.

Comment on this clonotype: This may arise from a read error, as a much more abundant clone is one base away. CDR3 sequence reads: CASSHVGLGELFF. The CDR3 coding sequence is TGTGCCAGCAGCCACGTAGGCCTCGGGGAGCTGTTTTTT. This sequence joins TRBV7-2 and TRBJ2-2, with D hard to call. In germline, CDR1 is SGHTA, CDR2 FQGNSA. This CDR3 comprises 13 residues. V was shortened by 5 bases and J by 7 bases, with 11 bases between the two germline ends.

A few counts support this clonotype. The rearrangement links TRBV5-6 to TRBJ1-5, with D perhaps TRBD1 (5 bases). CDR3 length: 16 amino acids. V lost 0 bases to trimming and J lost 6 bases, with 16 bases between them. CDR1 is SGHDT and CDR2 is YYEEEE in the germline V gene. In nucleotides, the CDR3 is TGTGCCAGCAGCTTGGGGGGGAAGGGTTTGGGTCAGCCCCAGCATTTT. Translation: CASSLGGKGLGQPQHF.

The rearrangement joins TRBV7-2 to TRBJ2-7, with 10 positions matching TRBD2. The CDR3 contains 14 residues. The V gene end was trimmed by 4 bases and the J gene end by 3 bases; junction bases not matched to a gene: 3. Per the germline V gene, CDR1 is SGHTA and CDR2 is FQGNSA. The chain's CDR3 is CASSSQRGGYEQYF. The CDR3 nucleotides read TGTGCCAGCAGCTCCCAGCGGGGGGGCTACGAGCAGTACTTC.

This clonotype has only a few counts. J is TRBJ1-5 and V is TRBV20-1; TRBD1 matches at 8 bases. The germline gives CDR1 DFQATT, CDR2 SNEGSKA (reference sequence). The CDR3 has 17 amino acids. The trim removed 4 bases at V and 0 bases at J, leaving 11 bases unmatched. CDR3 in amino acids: CSAIPGGGKYSNQPQHF. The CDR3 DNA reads TGCAGTGCTATTCCAGGGGGCGGAAAGTATAGCAATCAGCCCCAGCATTTT.

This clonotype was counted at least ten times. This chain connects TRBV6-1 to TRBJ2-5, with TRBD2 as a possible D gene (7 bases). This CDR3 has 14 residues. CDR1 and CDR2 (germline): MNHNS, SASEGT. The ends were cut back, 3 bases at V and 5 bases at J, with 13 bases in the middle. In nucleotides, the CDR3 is TGTGCCAGCAGTGACCGGGGGGCAGGGGAGACCCAGTACTTC. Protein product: CASSDRGAGETQYF.

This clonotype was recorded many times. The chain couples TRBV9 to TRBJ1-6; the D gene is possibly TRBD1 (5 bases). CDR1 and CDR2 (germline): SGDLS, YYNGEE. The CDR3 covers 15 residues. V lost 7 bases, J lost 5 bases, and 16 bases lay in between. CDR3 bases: TGTGCCAGCTCACCACGCACAGGCGATAATTCACCCCTCCACTTT. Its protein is CASSPRTGDNSPLHF.

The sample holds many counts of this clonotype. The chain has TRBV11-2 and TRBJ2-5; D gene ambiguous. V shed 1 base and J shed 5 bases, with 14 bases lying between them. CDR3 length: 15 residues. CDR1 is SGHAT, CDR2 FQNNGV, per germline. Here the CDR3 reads CASSLGASPQETQYF. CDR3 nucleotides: TGTGCCAGCAGCTTAGGAGCTAGTCCACAGGAGACCCAGTACTTC.

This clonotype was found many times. The CDR3 protein is CSARILDRNEKLFF. CDR3 DNA sequence: TGCAGTGCCAGAATCTTAGACAGGAATGAAAAACTGTTTTTT. This chain connects TRBV20-1 to TRBJ1-4; a possible D gene is TRBD1 (6 bases). Trimming cost V 6 bases and J 5 bases, with 16 bases left between them. The germline V gene encodes CDR1 DFQATT and CDR2 SNEGSKA (reference sequence). The CDR3 spans 14 residues.

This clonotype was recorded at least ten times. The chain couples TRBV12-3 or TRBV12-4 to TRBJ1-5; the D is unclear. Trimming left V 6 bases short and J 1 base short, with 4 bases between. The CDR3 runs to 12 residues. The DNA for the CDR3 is TGTGCCAGCAGGAAGAGCAATCAGCCCCAGCATTTT. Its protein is CASRKSNQPQHF.